The 2 T cell receptor beta chains listed next were all sequenced from one sample in a study of blood T cell repertoires in COVID-19. The method was immunoSEQ multiplex PCR; TCRdb's version includes in-frame clones alone and lacks a portion of them. The sample holds about 76,000 clones; roughly 84% are singletons and the top ten take roughly 30%. The sequenced sample was peripheral blood. All receptors derive from a woman aged 80 or older with active or convalescent COVID-19.

The rearrangement joins TRBV2 to TRBJ2-5, with 10 bases identical to TRBD2. The CDR3 is 15 residues long. The ends lost 4 bases at V and 10 bases at J; junction bases unmatched: 12. The germline CDR1 and CDR2 sequences are SNHLY and FYNNEI. The CDR3 loop reads CASSALAGAQFGQYF. The DNA of the CDR3 is TGTGCCAGCAGTGCTCTAGCGGGGGCCCAATTCGGCCAGTACTTC. Filled out from reference TRBV2 and TRBJ2-5, the complete variable domain reads EPEVTQTPSHQVTQMGQEVILRCVPISNHLYFYWYRQILGQKVEFLVSFYNNEISEKSEIFDDQFSVERPDGSNFTLKIRSTKLEDSAMYFCASSALAGAQFGQYFGPGTRLLVL.

The chain has TRBV3-1 (or the pseudogene TRBV3-2) and TRBJ1-4; tentative D call: TRBD1 (5 bases). This CDR3 has 13 amino acids. The V end lost 4 bases, the J end lost 11 bases, and 14 bases lay between the germline ends. In germline, CDR1 is LGHDT, CDR2 YNNKEL (reference sequence). The CDR3 coding sequence is TGTGCCAGCAGCCCCTTTGCGGGGGTGAAACTGTTTTTT. It specifies CASSPFAGVKLFF.